These T cell receptor beta chains were read from a single sample in a study of beta chain features in type 1 diabetes. Assay: immunoSEQ multiplex PCR; the TCRdb copy retains only in-frame clones and omits some. The sample lists 810,000 or so clones; about 17% were seen once. The specimen sequenced was naive CD4+ T cells from blood. Receptors originate from a young woman in good health. Both conserved end residues are part of each CDR3. The order of the fields is J gene, V gene, D gene, clone size, CDR3 DNA, CDR3 protein. A D gene is named only where the DNA matches it firmly. Rows give clone size only sometimes, using once, few, many, or a class for an expanded clone.

>TRBJ2-1|TRBV9|.|.
TGTGCCAGCAGCGTAGCCCCAGGGAGGAATGAACAGTTCTTC
CASSVAPGRNEQFF
>TRBJ2-7|TRBV18|.|.
TGTGCCAGCTCACCGGGGCAGGAACGGGAGGAGCAGTACTTC
CASSPGQEREEQYF
>TRBJ2-5|TRBV19|.|.
TGTGCCAGTCACCCCCGGCCAGCGACCCAGTACTTC
CASHPRPATQYF
>TRBJ1-1|TRBV29-1|.|.
TGCAGCGTTGAATGGCGTCTCGGGAACACTGAAGCTTTCTTT
CSVEWRLGNTEAFF
>TRBJ2-3|TRBV4-3|TRBD2|few
TGCGCCAGCAGCCGGAGCTCAGCGGGAGGGCCGGATACGCAGTATTTT
CASSRSSAGGPDTQYF
>TRBJ2-1|TRBV2|.|.
TGTGCCAGCAGTGAAAGCCTAGTCCATGAGCAGTTCTTC
CASSESLVHEQFF
>TRBJ1-1|TRBV7-2|.|.
TGTGCCAGCAGCTTAGCCCGGGGCACTGAAGCTTTCTTT
CASSLARGTEAFF
>TRBJ1-3|TRBV7-8|TRBD1|once
TGTGCCAGCAGCTCCCGGACAGGGGGCCCGAGCTCTGGAAACACCATATATTTT
CASSSRTGGPSSGNTIYF
>TRBJ2-2|TRBV7-9|TRBD2|few
TGTGCCAGCAGCGCGATAGCGGGAGGGCCGGTCGGGGAGCTGTTTTTT
CASSAIAGGPVGELFF
>TRBJ2-3|TRBV10-3|.|.
TGTGCCATCAGTCGTGGGTCTAGCGCATACACAGATACGCAGTATTTT
CAISRGSSAYTDTQYF
>TRBJ2-5|TRBV7-2|.|.
TGTGCCAGCAGCAGACAGTCGGCGTGGCAAGAGACCCAGTACTTC
CASSRQSAWQETQYF
>TRBJ2-1|TRBV5-1|.|once
TGCGCCAGCAGCCCCGACCGGGGGGCGCGGAATGAGCAGTTCTTC
CASSPDRGARNEQFF
>TRBJ1-2|TRBV7-9|.|few
TGTGCCAGCAGCTCGGCCCGCCCAACAACTAACTATGGCTACACCTTC
CASSSARPTTNYGYTF
>TRBJ2-3|TRBV20-1|.|.
TGCAGTGCTCCCTTTGTGGATACGCAGTATTTT
CSAPFVDTQYF
>TRBJ2-7|TRBV7-2|TRBD2|few
TGTGCCAGCAGCTTAGCCGGGACTAGCGGGAAGCAGTACTTC
CASSLAGTSGKQYF
>TRBJ2-7|TRBV4-2|TRBD2|.
TGTGCCAGCAGCCCCGACCCGGGACTAGCGGGAGGCTGGCAGTACTTC
CASSPDPGLAGGWQYF
>TRBJ1-2|TRBV28|.|.
TGTGCCAGCAGTTCGCCCCCGTCAGGGGACGGCTACACCTTC
CASSSPPSGDGYTF
>TRBJ2-1|TRBV29-1|.|.
TGCAGCGTTGCTATTCAGGGGGGCAATGAGCAGTTCTTC
CSVAIQGGNEQFF
>TRBJ1-4|TRBV7-2|TRBD1|.
TGTGCCAGCAGCAAAACAGGGGGCTATGAAAAACTGTTTTTT
CASSKTGGYEKLFF
>TRBJ1-1|TRBV29-1|.|few
TGCAGCGTTAGTCACAGAGAGGACACTGAAGCTTTCTTT
CSVSHREDTEAFF
>TRBJ2-6|TRBV18|.|few
TGTGCCAGCGCCCAGAACTCTGGGGCCAACGTCCTGACTTTC
CASAQNSGANVLTF
>TRBJ1-5|TRBV7-2|.|.
TGTGCCAGCAGCTTAGTGGGGGCGAGCAATCAGCCCCAGCATTTT
CASSLVGASNQPQHF
>TRBJ2-1|TRBV9|.|.
TGTGCCAGCAGCCCTGGAGGGGGGGCTGACTACAATGAGCAGTTCTTC
CASSPGGGADYNEQFF
>TRBJ2-5|TRBV11-2|.|.
TGTGCCAGCAGCCAGTTTTCAGGGGCTCGGGAGACCCAGTACTTC
CASSQFSGARETQYF
>TRBJ2-3|TRBV21-1|.|.
TGTGCCAGCAGCAAAGACTCGGGAGCCGTTCCTCGAGATACGCAGTATTTT
CASSKDSGAVPRDTQYF
>TRBJ2-3|TRBV2|.|few
TGTGCCAGCCGCAAGGGGGGAACAGATACGCAGTATTTT
CASRKGGTDTQYF
>TRBJ2-7|TRBV7-2|.|.
TGTGCCAGCAGCGCATACCGGAGTAACTACGAGCAGTACTTC
CASSAYRSNYEQYF
>TRBJ2-5|TRBV28|.|.
TGTGCCAGCAGTTTGGTTAAGACCCAGTACTTC
CASSLVKTQYF
>TRBJ2-1|TRBV6-5|.|few
TGTGCCAGCACGGCCTCAAGCTCCTACAATGAGCAGTTCTTC
CASTASSSYNEQFF
>TRBJ2-3|TRBV4-2|.|few
TGTGCCAGCAGCCAAGACGGCTACCGCACAGATACGCAGTATTTT
CASSQDGYRTDTQYF
>TRBJ2-5|TRBV18|TRBD2|.
TGTGCCAGCTCGCAGCGACTAGCGGGAGGACAAGAGACCCAGTACTTC
CASSQRLAGGQETQYF
>TRBJ1-2|TRBV4-2|TRBD1|.
TGTGCCAGCAGCCTTACCGGGACAGGGAGGGATGGCTACACCTTC
CASSLTGTGRDGYTF
>TRBJ2-7|TRBV21-1|.|.
TGTGCCAGCAGCACCGCCCATACTAGCGGGAGAACTCCCTACGAGCAGTACTTC
CASSTAHTSGRTPYEQYF
>TRBJ2-3|TRBV2|TRBD2|few
TGTGCCAGCAGTCTCCGGCTAGCGGGAGTCTCAGATACGCAGTATTTT
CASSLRLAGVSDTQYF
>TRBJ2-6|TRBV10-3|.|few
TGTGCCATCAGTGAGTCAACTACGCAGGGCCAGTCTGGGGCCAACGTCCTGACTTTC
CAISESTTQGQSGANVLTF
>TRBJ1-5|TRBV11-2|.|few
TGTGCCAGCAGCCTGGGGGGAGCCCAGCCCCAGCATTTT
CASSLGGAQPQHF
>TRBJ2-1|TRBV7-2|.|.
TGTGCCAGCAGCTTAGTCTTTTCGGGAGAGTCGTTCTTC
CASSLVFSGESFF
>TRBJ1-4|TRBV27|.|few
TGTGCCAGCAGTTGGCGCAGGGCAACTAATGAAAAACTGTTTTTT
CASSWRRATNEKLFF
>TRBJ2-2|TRBV5-1|TRBD1|.
TGCGCCAGCAGCGAAAGGACAGGGGCGGTCGGGGAGCTGTTTTTT
CASSERTGAVGELFF
>TRBJ2-5|TRBV18|TRBD2|few
TGTGCCAGCTCACCACCAGCGGGGGGGCAAGAGACCCAGTACTTC
CASSPPAGGQETQYF
>TRBJ2-1|TRBV7-2|TRBD2|few
TGTGCCAGCAGCTCGACTAGCGGGAGGTGGAATGAGCAGTTCTTC
CASSSTSGRWNEQFF
>TRBJ1-3|TRBV11-2|.|.
TGTGCCAGCAGCATAGACGAAGGAAACACCATATATTTT
CASSIDEGNTIYF
>TRBJ2-5|TRBV29-1|.|.
TGCAGCGTTTCGGTGCTTGGACACCACACAGAGACCCAGTACTTC
CSVSVLGHHTETQYF
>TRBJ2-7|TRBV28|.|.
TGTGCCAGCAGTTACTCGTTAGCCTACGAGCAGTACTTC
CASSYSLAYEQYF
>TRBJ2-7|TRBV21-1|.|few
TGTGCCAGCAGCGAAGGTCATCTCTGTCCGGGAGATGGCCACGAGCAGTACTTC
CASSEGHLCPGDGHEQYF
>TRBJ2-1|TRBV20-1|.|few
TGCAGTGCTAGAGATCGCTATGAGCAGTTCTTC
CSARDRYEQFF